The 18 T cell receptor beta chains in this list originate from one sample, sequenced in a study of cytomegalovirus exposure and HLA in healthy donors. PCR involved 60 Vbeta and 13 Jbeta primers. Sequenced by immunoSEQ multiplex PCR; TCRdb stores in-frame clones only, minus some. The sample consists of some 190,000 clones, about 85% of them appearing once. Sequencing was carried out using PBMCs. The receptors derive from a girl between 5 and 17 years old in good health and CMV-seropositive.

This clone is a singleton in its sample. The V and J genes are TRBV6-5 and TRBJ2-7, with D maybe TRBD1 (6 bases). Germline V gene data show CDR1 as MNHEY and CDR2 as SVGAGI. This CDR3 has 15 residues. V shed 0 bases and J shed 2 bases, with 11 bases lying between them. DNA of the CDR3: TGTGCCAGCAGTTACTCGTTACAGGGAGCCTACGAGCAGTACTTC. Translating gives CASSYSLQGAYEQYF.

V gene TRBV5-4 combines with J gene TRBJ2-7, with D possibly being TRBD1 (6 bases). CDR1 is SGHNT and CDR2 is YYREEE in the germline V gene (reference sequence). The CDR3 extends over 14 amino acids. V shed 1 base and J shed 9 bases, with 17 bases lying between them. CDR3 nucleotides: TGTGCCAGCAGCTTGTCACAGGGCCTACGAGGGCAGTACTTC. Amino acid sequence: CASSLSQGLRGQYF. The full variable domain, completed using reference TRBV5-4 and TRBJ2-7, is ETGVTQSPTHLIKTRGQQVTLRCSSQSGHNTVSWYQQALGQGPQFIFQYYREEENGRGNFPPRFSGLQFPNYSSELNVNALELDDSALYLCASSLSQGLRGQYFGPGTRLTVT.

The CDR3 DNA reads as TGTGCCAGCAGTTTATCGCGGGCTGATACGCAGTATTTT. This encodes CASSLSRADTQYF. V is TRBV27 and J is TRBJ2-3; the D gene is possibly TRBD2 (5 bases). Germline-derived CDR1 and CDR2 are MNHEY and SMNVEV (reference sequence). Trimming took off 0 bases at V and 6 bases at J, with 7 bases between the two ends. The CDR3 contains 13 residues.

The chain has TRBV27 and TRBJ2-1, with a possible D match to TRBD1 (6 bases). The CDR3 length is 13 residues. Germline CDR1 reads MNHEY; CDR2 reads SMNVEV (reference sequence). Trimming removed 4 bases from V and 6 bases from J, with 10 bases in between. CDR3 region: CASSWGRGNEQFF. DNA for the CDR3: TGTGCCAGCAGTTGGGGCAGGGGCAATGAGCAGTTCTTC.

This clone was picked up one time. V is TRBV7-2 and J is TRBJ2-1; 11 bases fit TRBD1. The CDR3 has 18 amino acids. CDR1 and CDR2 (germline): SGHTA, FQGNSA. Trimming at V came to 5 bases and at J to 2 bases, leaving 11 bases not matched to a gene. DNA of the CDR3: TGTGCCAGCAGCGCATCTTTTCCGGGACAGGGGGCCTACAATGAGCAGTTCTTC. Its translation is CASSASFPGQGAYNEQFF.

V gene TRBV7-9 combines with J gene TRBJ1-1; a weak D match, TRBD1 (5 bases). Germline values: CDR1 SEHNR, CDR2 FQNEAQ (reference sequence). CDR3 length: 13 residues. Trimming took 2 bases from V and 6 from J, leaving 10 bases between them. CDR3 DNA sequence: TGTGCCAGCAGCTTACTAGGGGCTCCTGAAGCTTTCTTT. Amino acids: CASSLLGAPEAFF. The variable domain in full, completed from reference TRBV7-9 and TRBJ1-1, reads DTGVSQNPRHKITKRGQNVTFRCDPISEHNRLYWYRQTLGQGPEFLTYFQNEAQLEKSRLLSDRFSAERPKGSFSTLEIQRTEQGDSAMYLCASSLLGAPEAFFGQGTRLTVV.

The CDR3 is CASTRGLNEQFF. Here the CDR3 DNA reads TGTGCCAGTACCAGGGGTCTCAATGAGCAGTTCTTC. V gene TRBV19 combines with J gene TRBJ2-1; weak D call: TRBD1 (6 bases). Germline lookup yields CDR1 LNHDA and CDR2 SQIVND (reference sequence). V shed 7 bases and J shed 6 bases, with 10 bases lying between them. This CDR3 comprises 12 residues. The variable domain in full, with the rest retrieved from reference TRBV19 and TRBJ2-1, is DGGITQSPKYLFRKEGQNVTLSCEQNLNHDAMYWYRQDPGQGLRLIYYSQIVNDFQKGDIAEGYSVSREKKESFPLTVTSAQKNPTAFYLCASTRGLNEQFFGPGTRLTVL.

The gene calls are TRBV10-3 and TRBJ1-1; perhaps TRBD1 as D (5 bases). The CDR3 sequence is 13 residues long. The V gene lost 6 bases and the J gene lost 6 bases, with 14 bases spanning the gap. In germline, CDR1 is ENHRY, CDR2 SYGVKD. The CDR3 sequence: CAISAGGGAEAFF. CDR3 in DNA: TGTGCCATCAGCGCCGGTGGGGGGGCTGAAGCTTTCTTT.

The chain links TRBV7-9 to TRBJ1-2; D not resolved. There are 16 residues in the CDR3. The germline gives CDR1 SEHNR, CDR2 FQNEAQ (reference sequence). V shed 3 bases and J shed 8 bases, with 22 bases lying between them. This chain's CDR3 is CASSFSGRETSWGYTF. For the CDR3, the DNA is TGTGCCAGCAGCTTTTCTGGACGGGAAACCTCCTGGGGCTACACCTTC.

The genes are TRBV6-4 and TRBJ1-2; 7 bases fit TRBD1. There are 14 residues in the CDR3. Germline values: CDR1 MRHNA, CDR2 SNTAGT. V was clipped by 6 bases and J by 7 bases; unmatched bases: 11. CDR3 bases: TGTGCCAGCAGCCCCGGGACAGAAAAGGGTGGCTACACCTTC. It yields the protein CASSPGTEKGGYTF.

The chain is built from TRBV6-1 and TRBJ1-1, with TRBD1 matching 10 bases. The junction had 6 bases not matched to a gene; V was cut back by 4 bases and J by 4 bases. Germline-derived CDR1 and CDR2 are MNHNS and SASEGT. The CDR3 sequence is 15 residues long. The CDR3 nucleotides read TGTGCCAGCAGTGGGATTTGGACAGGGGGCACTGAAGCTTTCTTT. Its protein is CASSGIWTGGTEAFF.

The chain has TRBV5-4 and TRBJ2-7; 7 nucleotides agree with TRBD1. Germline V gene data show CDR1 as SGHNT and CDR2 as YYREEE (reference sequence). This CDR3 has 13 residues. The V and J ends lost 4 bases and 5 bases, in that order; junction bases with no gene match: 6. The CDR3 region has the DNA TGTGCCAGCAGCCCGACAGGGTCCCACGAGCAGTACTTC. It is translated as CASSPTGSHEQYF.

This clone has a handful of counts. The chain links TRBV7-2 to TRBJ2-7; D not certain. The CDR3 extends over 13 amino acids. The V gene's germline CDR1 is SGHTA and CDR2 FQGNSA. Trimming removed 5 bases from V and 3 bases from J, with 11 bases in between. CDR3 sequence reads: CASSLGVLYEQYF. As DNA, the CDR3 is TGTGCCAGCAGCCTCGGTGTCCTCTACGAGCAGTACTTC.

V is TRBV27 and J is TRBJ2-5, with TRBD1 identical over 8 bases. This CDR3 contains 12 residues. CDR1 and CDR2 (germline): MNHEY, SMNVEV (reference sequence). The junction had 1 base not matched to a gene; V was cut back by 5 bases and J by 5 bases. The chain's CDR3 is CASSRDRETQYF. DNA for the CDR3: TGTGCCAGCAGTCGGGACAGGGAGACCCAGTACTTC.

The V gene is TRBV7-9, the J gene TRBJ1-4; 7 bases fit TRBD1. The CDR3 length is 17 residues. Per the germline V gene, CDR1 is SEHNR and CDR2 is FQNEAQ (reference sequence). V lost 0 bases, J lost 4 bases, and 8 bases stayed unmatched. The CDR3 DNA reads TGTGCCAGCAGCTTAGCTGGCAGGGGGTTTGATAATGAAAAACTGTTTTTT. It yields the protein CASSLAGRGFDNEKLFF.

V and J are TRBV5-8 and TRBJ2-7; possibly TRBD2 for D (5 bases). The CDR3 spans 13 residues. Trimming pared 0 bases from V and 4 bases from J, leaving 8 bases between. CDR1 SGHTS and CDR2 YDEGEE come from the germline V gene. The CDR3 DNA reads TGTGCCAGCAGCTTGGCCGGGGTGTACGAGCAGTACTTC. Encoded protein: CASSLAGVYEQYF.

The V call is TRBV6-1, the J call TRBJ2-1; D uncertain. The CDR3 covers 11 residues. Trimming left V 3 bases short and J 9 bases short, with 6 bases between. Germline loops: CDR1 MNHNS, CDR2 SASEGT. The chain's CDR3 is CASSEKLEQFF. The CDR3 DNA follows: TGTGCCAGCAGTGAGAAACTTGAGCAGTTCTTC.

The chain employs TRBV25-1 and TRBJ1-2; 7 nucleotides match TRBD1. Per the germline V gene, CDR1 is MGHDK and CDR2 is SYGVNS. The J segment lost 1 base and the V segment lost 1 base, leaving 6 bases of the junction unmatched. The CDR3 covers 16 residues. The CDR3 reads CASSEWAGGLNYGYTF. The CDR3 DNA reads TGTGCCAGCAGTGAATGGGCAGGGGGGCTTAACTATGGCTACACCTTC.